Listed below are T cell receptor beta chains from one sample, sequenced in a study of beta chain features in type 1 diabetes. Libraries were prepared by immunoSEQ multiplex PCR; TCRdb keeps only in-frame clonotypes and omits some of them. The sample has a few hundred thousand clones, 13% seen once; the top ten hold about 0.016%. The sample comprised naive CD4+ T cells from blood. All receptors come from a woman under 30 with type 1 diabetes. CDR3s include the opening cysteine and the closing phenylalanine or tryptophan. A D gene is named only where the DNA matches it firmly. Size tells how often a clone was seen (once, few, many) or the class of an expanded clone, and some rows leave it out.

>.|.|TRBV11-2|TRBJ2-1
CASSSVGAHEQFF
TGTGCCAGCAGCTCCGTGGGGGCCCATGAGCAGTTCTTC
>few|.|TRBV19|TRBJ1-3
CASTPATGSSGNTIYF
TGTGCCAGTACTCCTGCAACAGGTTCCTCTGGAAACACCATATATTTT
>.|TRBD2|TRBV5-6|TRBJ2-3
CASSLGGLAGVTDTQYF
TGTGCCAGCAGCTTGGGGGGACTAGCGGGAGTGACAGATACGCAGTATTTT
>few|TRBD1|TRBV6-5|TRBJ1-5
CASKKGTGDQPQHF
TGTGCCAGCAAAAAAGGGACAGGGGACCAGCCCCAGCATTTT
>few|.|TRBV20-1|TRBJ1-2
CSARDPPSF
TGCAGTGCTAGAGATCCCCCGTCCTTC
>.|.|TRBV14|TRBJ2-3
CASSQAPWPRSRTDTQYF
TGTGCCAGCAGCCAAGCACCCTGGCCCCGATCCCGCACAGATACGCAGTATTTT
>.|TRBD2|TRBV9|TRBJ2-3
CASSGGLAGGPADTQYF
TGTGCCAGCAGCGGTGGACTAGCGGGAGGGCCCGCAGATACGCAGTATTTT
>.|TRBD2|TRBV4-1|TRBJ2-3
CASSLRLAGGPPDTQYF
TGCGCCAGCAGCCTCCGACTAGCGGGAGGCCCCCCAGATACGCAGTATTTT
>.|TRBD2|TRBV11-2|TRBJ2-1
CASSSTSGSYNEQFF
TGTGCCAGCAGCTCGACTAGCGGGAGTTACAATGAGCAGTTCTTC
>few|.|TRBV18|TRBJ2-3
CASSPLLQGTDTQYF
TGTGCCAGCTCACCACTTCTACAGGGAACAGATACGCAGTATTTT
>few|TRBD2|TRBV30|TRBJ2-3
CAWSSSGESTDTQYF
TGTGCCTGGAGTTCTAGCGGCGAAAGCACAGATACGCAGTATTTT
>.|TRBD1|TRBV6-5|TRBJ1-1
CASSDVQGVTEAFF
TGTGCCAGCAGCGACGTACAGGGGGTGACTGAAGCTTTCTTT
>.|.|TRBV18|TRBJ2-6
CASSRPDGANVLTF
TGTGCCAGCTCGCGGCCCGACGGGGCCAACGTCCTGACTTTC
>.|TRBD2|TRBV9|TRBJ2-3
CASTKLAGGADTQYF
TGTGCCAGCACTAAACTAGCGGGAGGGGCGGATACGCAGTATTTT
>.|.|TRBV5-4|TRBJ2-7
CASSWASAYEQYF
TGTGCCAGCAGCTGGGCTAGCGCCTACGAGCAGTACTTC
>.|.|TRBV4-3|TRBJ1-1
CASSLGRRGGTEAFF
TGCGCCAGCAGCCTGGGAAGGAGGGGAGGCACTGAAGCTTTCTTT
>.|TRBD1|TRBV7-2|TRBJ1-1
CASSLTGGIAEAFF
TGTGCCAGCAGCTTGACAGGGGGCATTGCTGAAGCTTTCTTT
>.|TRBD2|TRBV7-9|TRBJ2-5
CASSSGGGPLQETQYF
TGTGCCAGCAGCTCGGGCGGGGGACCGCTCCAAGAGACCCAGTACTTC
>.|.|TRBV6-1|TRBJ1-5
CASSRHSNNQPQHF
TGTGCCAGCAGTAGACACTCTAACAATCAGCCCCAGCATTTT
>few|.|TRBV28|TRBJ2-7
CASSFGTYEQYF
TGTGCCAGCAGTTTCGGGACCTACGAGCAGTACTTC
>.|TRBD2|TRBV5-1|TRBJ2-5
CASSLSALAGQETQYF
TGCGCCAGCAGCTTGAGCGCACTAGCGGGTCAGGAGACCCAGTACTTC
>.|.|TRBV25-1|TRBJ1-5
CASSAAGALGEPQHF
TGTGCCAGCAGTGCGGCAGGGGCCCTTGGAGAGCCCCAGCATTTT
>.|.|TRBV30|TRBJ2-5
CAWSAQGPETQYF
TGTGCCTGGAGCGCCCAGGGGCCGGAGACCCAGTACTTC
>.|.|TRBV21-1|TRBJ2-1
CASSKAGTSGSDEQFF
TGTGCCAGCAGCAAAGCCGGGACTAGCGGGAGTGATGAGCAGTTCTTC
>few|TRBD1|TRBV5-1|TRBJ2-1
CASSSAGTGFEEQFF
TGCGCCAGCAGCTCGGCCGGGACAGGGTTTGAGGAGCAGTTCTTC
>few|TRBD2|TRBV18|TRBJ2-2
CASSPATSGRDTGELFF
TGTGCCAGCTCCCCCGCTACTAGCGGGAGGGACACCGGGGAGCTGTTTTTT
>few|TRBD1|TRBV28|TRBJ2-3
CASSFRDRPTDTQYF
TGTGCCAGCAGTTTCCGGGACAGGCCTACAGATACGCAGTATTTT
>.|.|TRBV18|TRBJ1-1
CASSPQSGDTNTEAFF
TGTGCCAGCTCACCTCAGTCAGGGGACACCAACACTGAAGCTTTCTTT
>.|.|TRBV25-1|TRBJ2-3
CASGARTDTQYF
TGTGCCAGCGGGGCTCGCACAGATACGCAGTATTTT
>.|TRBD2|TRBV28|TRBJ2-7
CASSLASGLSYEQYF
TGTGCCAGCAGTTTGGCTAGCGGGCTCTCCTACGAGCAGTACTTC
>many|.|TRBV29-1|TRBJ1-5
CSVQQSNQPQHF
TGCAGCGTGCAACAGAGCAATCAGCCCCAGCATTTT
>.|.|TRBV2|TRBJ1-1
CASSLDYTSEAFF
TGTGCCAGCAGTTTAGACTATACCTCTGAAGCTTTCTTT
>.|.|TRBV6-5|TRBJ2-3
CASSYRDTQYF
TGTGCCAGCAGTTACCGGGATACGCAGTATTTT
>.|.|TRBV19|TRBJ2-3
CASSRADTQYF
TGTGCCAGTAGTCGCGCAGATACGCAGTATTTT
>few|.|TRBV7-9|TRBJ2-1
CASSFSHNEQFF
TGTGCCAGCAGCTTCTCCCACAATGAGCAGTTCTTC
>few|TRBD1|TRBV12-5|TRBJ1-1
CASGTEETGERENTEAFF
TGTGCTAGTGGTACTGAGGAGACAGGGGAAAGGGAGAACACTGAAGCTTTCTTT
>many|.|TRBV29-1|TRBJ2-2
CSVPDYAGELFF
TGCAGCGTTCCCGACTACGCCGGGGAGCTGTTTTTT
>few|TRBD1|TRBV7-9|TRBJ2-2
CASSPDRGYTGELFF
TGTGCCAGCAGCCCCGACAGGGGCTACACCGGGGAGCTGTTTTTT
>few|TRBD2|TRBV27|TRBJ2-7
CASSLWLAGIYEQYF
TGTGCCAGCAGTTTATGGCTAGCGGGAATCTACGAGCAGTACTTC
>few|.|TRBV5-1|TRBJ2-7
CASSLSQGSHEQYF
TGCGCCAGCAGCTTGTCTCAGGGATCCCACGAGCAGTACTTC
>few|.|TRBV27|TRBJ2-1
CASSLSGQGLYNEQFF
TGTGCCAGCAGTTTATCGGGGCAGGGGCTGTACAATGAGCAGTTCTTC
>few|.|TRBV19|TRBJ1-1
CASTQGQVPGTEAFF
TGTGCCAGTACCCAGGGGCAGGTCCCGGGGACTGAAGCTTTCTTT
>.|TRBD2|TRBV4-2|TRBJ2-1
CASSEALGTTYNEQFF
TGTGCCAGCAGCGAAGCCCTCGGGACTACCTACAATGAGCAGTTCTTC
>.|.|TRBV5-4|TRBJ2-5
CASSLGLAVQETQYF
TGTGCCAGCAGCTTGGGACTGGCGGTTCAAGAGACCCAGTACTTC
>few|TRBD2|TRBV7-2|TRBJ2-1
CASSLYGSGPYNEQFF
TGTGCCAGCAGCTTATATGGTAGCGGGCCCTACAATGAGCAGTTCTTC
>.|TRBD2|TRBV10-1|TRBJ2-7
CASSAMGLAGNEQYF
TGCGCCAGCAGTGCGATGGGACTAGCGGGAAACGAGCAGTACTTC
>.|TRBD1|TRBV29-1|TRBJ2-4
CSVGPGQGGNIQYF
TGCAGCGTTGGTCCGGGACAGGGGGGAAACATTCAGTACTTC
>.|.|TRBV30|TRBJ2-3
CAWSVGVHSTDTQYF
TGTGCCTGGAGTGTAGGGGTACACAGCACAGATACGCAGTATTTT
>.|.|TRBV6-5|TRBJ1-2
CASSHGVADGYTF
TGTGCCAGCAGTCACGGAGTCGCCGACGGCTACACCTTC
>.|TRBD2|TRBV2|TRBJ2-1
CASHGGRGRHNEQFF
TGTGCCTCGCACGGGGGCCGCGGGAGGCACAATGAGCAGTTCTTC
>few|.|TRBV9|TRBJ2-1
CASTLGPYPNEQFF
TGTGCCAGCACCCTGGGCCCCTACCCCAATGAGCAGTTCTTC
>few|TRBD2|TRBV5-1|TRBJ2-5
CASSSTGGMQETQYF
TGCGCCAGCAGCTCTACCGGGGGGATGCAAGAGACCCAGTACTTC
>.|TRBD2|TRBV7-9|TRBJ2-1
CASSFLQSLAGSNEQFF
TGTGCCAGCAGCTTTCTCCAATCACTAGCGGGAAGTAATGAGCAGTTCTTC
>.|TRBD1|TRBV28|TRBJ2-7
CASSPGQGYEQYF
TGTGCCAGCAGTCCGGGACAGGGCTACGAGCAGTACTTC
>few|TRBD2|TRBV30|TRBJ2-5
CAWSVRSGGAGYF
TGTGCCTGGAGTGTGAGGAGCGGGGGAGCCGGGTACTTC
>few|.|TRBV28|TRBJ2-5
CASSESGRRETQYF
TGTGCCAGCAGTGAAAGTGGGCGCCGAGAGACCCAGTACTTC
>few|TRBD1|TRBV9|TRBJ1-2
CASSGRDRNYGYTF
TGTGCCAGCAGCGGACGGGACAGGAATTATGGCTACACCTTC
>few|.|TRBV7-9|TRBJ1-1
CASSLGGSITEAFF
TGTGCCAGCAGCTTAGGAGGGTCCATCACTGAAGCTTTCTTT
>few|.|TRBV6-6|TRBJ2-3
CASTSRQGTDTQYF
TGTGCCAGCACTTCCCGGCAGGGCACAGATACGCAGTATTTT
>.|.|TRBV5-1|TRBJ2-3
CASSSRDSYTDTQYF
TGCGCCAGCAGCTCCCGGGACTCTTACACAGATACGCAGTATTTT